The 13 T cell receptor beta chains in this list originate from one sample, sequenced in a study of neurological immune-mediated disorders. One entry per CDR3 protein results from TCRdb running MiXCR on the 5' RACE reads. The profile shows tens of thousands of distinct CDR3 sequences, roughly 3.3% of them singletons. Source material: PBMCs. The source is a woman aged 45-65 years with multiple sclerosis.

This clonotype was seen ten or more times. V is TRBV7-2 and J is TRBJ2-1; no clear D gene. Per germline, CDR1 SGHTA and CDR2 FQGNSA. The length of the CDR3 is 15 residues. Trimming stripped 1 base from V and 5 bases from J, with 12 bases between. The CDR3 region is CASSLVPTADNEQFF. In nucleotides, the CDR3 is TGTGCCAGCAGCTTAGTCCCGACTGCGGACAATGAGCAGTTCTTC.

In this sample, this clonotype turned up a few times. A much larger clone differs by one base, so this may be a read error. V and J are TRBV7-8 and TRBJ1-2, with 8 bases identical to TRBD1. The CDR3 is 15 amino acids. Germline V gene data show CDR1 as SGHVS and CDR2 as FQNEAQ. The trim removed 5 bases at V and 5 bases at J, leaving 10 bases unmatched. The CDR3 DNA reads as TGTGCCAGCAGCCACGGAACAGGGGGGAGTTATGGCTACACCTTC. Encoded protein: CASSHGTGGSYGYTF.

This clonotype was recorded at least ten times. The rearrangement uses TRBV10-3 and TRBJ1-5, with D unclear. Trimming cost V 2 bases and J 1 base, with 12 bases left between them. The CDR3 runs 16 residues. Looked up from germline, CDR1 is ENHRY and CDR2 is SYGVKD. Here the CDR3 reads CAISEGAGRSNQPQHF. The CDR3 bases are TGTGCCATCAGTGAGGGCGCAGGCAGGAGCAATCAGCCCCAGCATTTT.

This clonotype came up many times. The chain has TRBV7-9 and TRBJ1-6; the D is unclear. This CDR3 comprises 15 residues. The V gene's germline CDR1 is SEHNR and CDR2 FQNEAQ (reference sequence). Trimming pared 7 bases from V and 6 bases from J, leaving 16 bases between. CDR3: CASNSVRGRNSPLHF. The CDR3 DNA reads TGTGCCAGCAACTCGGTTAGAGGGCGTAATTCACCCCTCCACTTT.

On this clonotype: A read error may produce the germline difference seen at one junction end. V usage is TRBV7-2 and J usage is TRBJ2-7; 7 nucleotides match TRBD1. The CDR3 has 14 residues. Germline V CDR1 and CDR2: SGHTA, FQGNSA. The CDR3 DNA sequence: TGTGCCAGCAGCTCACGGGACAGCTCCTGCGAGCAGTACTTC. Translated: CASSSRDSSCEQYF.

This clonotype was recorded many times. The chain joins TRBV2 to TRBJ1-6; unclear D gene. Germline V gene sequence: CDR1 SNHLY, CDR2 FYNNEI. The CDR3 runs to 12 residues. V gave up 2 bases and J gave up 11 bases, with 7 bases separating them. The CDR3, as DNA: TGTGCCAGCAGTGAATCTCTGGCACCCCTCCACTTT. This codes for CASSESLAPLHF. Full variable domain (remainder filled in from reference TRBV2 and TRBJ1-6): EPEVTQTPSHQVTQMGQEVILRCVPISNHLYFYWYRQILGQKVEFLVSFYNNEISEKSEIFDDQFSVERPDGSNFTLKIRSTKLEDSAMYFCASSESLAPLHFGNGTRLTVT.

This clonotype was seen repeatedly, ten times or more. DNA of the CDR3: TGCGCCAGCAGCCAGAGGGCACAGGGTCTGGCCAACGTCCTGACTTTC. The encoded protein is CASSQRAQGLANVLTF. The chain links TRBV5-1 to TRBJ2-6; D possibly corresponds to TRBD1 (6 bases). This CDR3 is built from 16 residues. V was pared by 4 bases and J by 6 bases, with 17 bases between. The V gene's germline CDR1 is SGHRS and CDR2 YFSETQ.

This clonotype was seen ten or more times. The V gene is TRBV5-1, the J gene TRBJ1-5; D may be TRBD1 (6 bases). Germline CDR1 is SGHRS and CDR2 is YFSETQ. This CDR3 spans 17 amino acids. Trimming removed 4 bases from V and 1 base from J, with 18 bases in between. The CDR3 spells CASSASGGQFSNQPQHF. CDR3 DNA: TGCGCCAGCAGCGCCTCCGGTGGACAGTTCAGCAATCAGCCCCAGCATTTT.

This clonotype was found a few times. The chain links TRBV20-1 to TRBJ2-3, with unresolved D. Trimming took off 1 base at V and 4 bases at J, with 6 bases between the two ends. Germline V gene lookup returns CDR1 DFQATT and CDR2 SNEGSKA (reference sequence). The length of the CDR3 is 12 residues. In DNA form, the CDR3 reads TGCAGTGCTAGAGTACCCCCAGATACGCAGTATTTT. It is translated as CSARVPPDTQYF.

This clonotype occurred many times. The rearrangement joins TRBV3-1 to TRBJ1-6; D unresolved. CDR3 length: 15 residues. In germline, CDR1 is LGHDT, CDR2 YNNKEL (reference sequence). Trimming removed 0 bases at V and 1 base at J, with 4 bases between. CDR3 protein: CASSQDTSYNSPLHF. Here the CDR3 DNA reads TGTGCCAGCAGCCAAGACACTTCCTATAATTCACCCCTCCACTTT.

This clonotype was detected ten times or more. The chain combines TRBV11-2 with TRBJ1-2, with D possibly being TRBD1 (6 bases). The ends were cut back, 4 bases at V and 5 bases at J, with 14 bases in the middle. This CDR3 contains 14 residues. Germline CDR1 reads SGHAT; CDR2 reads FQNNGV. CDR3 sequence: CASSYRTERYGYTF. The CDR3 DNA follows: TGTGCCAGCAGCTATAGGACAGAGCGATATGGCTACACCTTC.

This clonotype was detected ten times or more. V gene TRBV6-6 combines with J gene TRBJ1-5; D possibly corresponds to TRBD1 (5 bases). The germline V and J ends were trimmed by 6 bases and 0 bases, with 18 bases remaining between them. Germline V gene sequence: CDR1 MNHNY, CDR2 SVGAGI (reference sequence). The CDR3 is made up of 17 amino acids. In DNA form, the CDR3 reads TGTGCCAGCAGCCCGACAAGGGGCGAGTATAGCAATCAGCCCCAGCATTTT. Its translation is CASSPTRGEYSNQPQHF.

There are many counts of this clonotype. The chain combines TRBV11-2 with TRBJ1-2; D is possibly TRBD1 (6 bases). The CDR3 has 15 amino acids. Germline loops: CDR1 SGHAT, CDR2 FQNNGV. The V gene lost 0 bases and the J gene lost 7 bases, with 15 bases spanning the gap. The CDR3 spells CASSLEPRGGAGYTF. CDR3 bases: TGTGCCAGCAGCTTAGAACCCAGGGGAGGAGCTGGCTACACCTTC.